These 5 T cell receptor beta chains were all obtained from the same sample, sequenced in a study of regulatory T cells in long-lasting Graves disease. HTBI primers from iRepertoire and Arm-PCR of CDR3 regions yielded the TCR beta libraries. TCRdb re-analysed the multiplex PCR reads in MiXCR, keeping a single row per CDR3 protein. The sample carries about 310,000 distinct CDR3 sequences, 22% recorded once. Stated time point: persistent/refractory GD, antithyroid drugs over 5 years with positive TRAb. From RNA extracted from PBMCs, the TCR library was made. The sample in question was peripheral blood mononuclear cells (PBMCs), obtained when the disease was refractory, from a patient treated with antithyroid drugs. The receptors shown here come from a female donor with Graves disease.

The chain combines TRBV15 with TRBJ2-7, with D possibly matching TRBD2 (6 bases). V dropped 0 bases and J dropped 0 bases, with 12 bases sitting between them. Germline V lookup: CDR1 LNHNV, CDR2 YYDKDF (reference sequence). This CDR3 is built from 16 residues. The CDR3 loop reads CATSRDLTGVSYEQYF. As DNA, the CDR3 is TGTGCCACCAGCAGAGATTTGACGGGGGTCTCCTACGAGCAGTACTTC.

J is TRBJ2-5 and V is TRBV5-6; the match to TRBD1 covers 7 bases. Germline assignment: CDR1 SGHDT and CDR2 YYEEEE. This CDR3 region has 14 residues. The V gene end was trimmed by 4 bases and the J gene end by 1 base; junction bases not matched to a gene: 4. The CDR3 DNA reads as TGTGCCAGCAGCATTTCAGGGGGCCAAGAGACCCAGTACTTC. This gives the protein CASSISGGQETQYF.

Many counts were recorded for this clonotype. The chain joins TRBV6-5 to TRBJ2-7; the D gene is possibly TRBD2 (6 bases). Germline assignment: CDR1 MNHEY and CDR2 SVGAGI. The CDR3 runs to 13 residues. Trimming pared 0 bases from V and 9 bases from J, leaving 12 bases between. DNA for the CDR3: TGTGCCAGCAGTTACTCGTCGCGGGAACGGCAGTACTTC. It specifies CASSYSSRERQYF.

The DNA of the CDR3 is TGTGCCAGCAGTTTGGGAAGCCCCGGGCCCTACGAGCAGTACTTC. Residues: CASSLGSPGPYEQYF. This sequence joins TRBV27 and TRBJ2-7; no clear D. Looked up from germline, CDR1 is MNHEY and CDR2 is SMNVEV (reference sequence). The CDR3 is made up of 15 amino acids. Trimming stripped 3 bases from V and 2 bases from J, with 14 bases between.

A word on this clonotype: Here the CDR3 omits its conserved ending phenylalanine or tryptophan, so a read error is the likely source. The chain uses TRBV7-8 and TRBJ2-7; 8 positions match TRBD2. There are 15 residues in the CDR3. Germline CDR1 reads SGHVS; CDR2 reads FQNEAQ. Trimming at V came to 6 bases and at J to 5 bases, leaving 12 bases not matched to a gene. In DNA, the CDR3 is TGTGCCAGCAGGTCCCGACTAGCGAATCGGGACGAGCAGTACCTC. Amino acid sequence: CASRSRLANRDEQYL.